Listed below are T cell receptor beta chains from one sample, sequenced in a study of human T cells and chemical hapten exposure. In TCRdb, the RACE reads were re-called with MiXCR into one record per CDR3 protein. Among approximately 52,000 distinct CDR3 sequences listed, around 10% were seen once. The material sequenced was whole blood, taken in connection with sensitization to the hapten diphenylcyclopropenone (DPC). The receptors come from a woman aged 35 to 49 with alopecia areata. Some clones in this sample may be carry-over from other donors' samples. Each CDR3 is given with its conserved first and last residue. A D gene is named only where the DNA matches it firmly. Only some rows state a clone size, as once, few, many or a class for expanded clones.

len: 16
v_gene: TRBV7-6
d_gene: TRBD2
abundance: -
j_gene: TRBJ2-3
CDR3nt: TGTGCCAGCAGCTTAGTCAGGGCTAGCGGGACAGATACGCAGTATTTT
CDR3aa: CASSLVRASGTDTQYF

len: 17
v_gene: TRBV20-1
d_gene: TRBD2
abundance: -
j_gene: TRBJ2-7
CDR3nt: TGCAGTGCCCAGACCCCGGGACTAGCGAGGGTTCCCTACGAGCAGTACTTC
CDR3aa: CSAQTPGLARVPYEQYF

len: 14
v_gene: TRBV2
d_gene: -
abundance: many
j_gene: TRBJ1-1
CDR3nt: TGTGCCAGCAGTGAAATGTGGGGTCGGACTGAAGCTTTCTTT
CDR3aa: CASSEMWGRTEAFF

len: 13
v_gene: TRBV20-1
d_gene: TRBD1
abundance: few
j_gene: TRBJ2-1
CDR3nt: TGCAGTGCTAACCGGGACAGGGGTAATGAGCAGTTCTTC
CDR3aa: CSANRDRGNEQFF

len: 12
v_gene: TRBV28
d_gene: -
abundance: few
j_gene: TRBJ1-1
CDR3nt: TGTGCCAGCAGTTTAGGGGTCACTGAAGCTTTCTTT
CDR3aa: CASSLGVTEAFF

len: 16
v_gene: TRBV18
d_gene: -
abundance: few
j_gene: TRBJ2-7
CDR3nt: TGTGCCAGCTCACCGCCCCGGGGAGGGACACCCTACGAGCAGTACTTC
CDR3aa: CASSPPRGGTPYEQYF

len: 16
v_gene: TRBV6-5
d_gene: -
abundance: -
j_gene: TRBJ2-3
CDR3nt: TGTGCCGGCAGTTACGGTACGGTGGAGGGCACAGATACGCAGTATTTT
CDR3aa: CAGSYGTVEGTDTQYF

len: 14
v_gene: TRBV29-1
d_gene: -
abundance: -
j_gene: TRBJ2-1
CDR3nt: TGCAGCGTTGAAGATCTGGCGGACTACAATGAGCAGTTCTTC
CDR3aa: CSVEDLADYNEQFF

len: 14
v_gene: TRBV6-5
d_gene: TRBD1
abundance: few
j_gene: TRBJ1-1
CDR3nt: TGTGCCAGCAGAAAAGGACAGGTGAACACTGAAGCTTTCTTT
CDR3aa: CASRKGQVNTEAFF

len: 12
v_gene: TRBV29-1
d_gene: -
abundance: -
j_gene: TRBJ2-1
CDR3nt: TGCAGCAACCGCCGGGGGGCAAATGAGCAGTTCTTC
CDR3aa: CSNRRGANEQFF

len: 12
v_gene: TRBV12-3/TRBV12-4
d_gene: TRBD1
abundance: few
j_gene: TRBJ2-3
CDR3nt: TGTGCCAGCAGTTCGGACAGGTGGTTGACGTATTTT
CDR3aa: CASSSDRWLTYF

len: 13
v_gene: TRBV11-2
d_gene: -
abundance: many
j_gene: TRBJ2-4
CDR3nt: TGTGCCAGCAGCCAAGGACAGCAAAACATTCAGTACTTC
CDR3aa: CASSQGQQNIQYF

len: 15
v_gene: TRBV6-5
d_gene: -
abundance: few
j_gene: TRBJ2-5
CDR3nt: TGTGCCAGCAGTTACTCGGACCGTACCGGGGAGACCCAGTACTTC
CDR3aa: CASSYSDRTGETQYF

len: 15
v_gene: TRBV28
d_gene: -
abundance: many
j_gene: TRBJ2-1
CDR3nt: TGTGCCAGCAGCCGACAGGGACTAACTTTGAATGAGCAGTTCTTC
CDR3aa: CASSRQGLTLNEQFF

len: 13
v_gene: TRBV7-3
d_gene: -
abundance: -
j_gene: TRBJ2-7
CDR3nt: TGTGCCAGCAGCCGCCTTTGGGGGGACGAGCAGTACTTC
CDR3aa: CASSRLWGDEQYF

len: 12
v_gene: TRBV30
d_gene: -
abundance: -
j_gene: TRBJ2-7
CDR3nt: TGTGCCTGGAATGCCGGGACTTACGAGCAGTACTTC
CDR3aa: CAWNAGTYEQYF

len: 12
v_gene: TRBV2
d_gene: -
abundance: few
j_gene: TRBJ1-5
CDR3nt: TGTGCCAGCAACCTAGACGGTCAGCCCCAGCATTTT
CDR3aa: CASNLDGQPQHF

len: 17
v_gene: TRBV11-2
d_gene: TRBD2
abundance: -
j_gene: TRBJ2-3
CDR3nt: TGTGCCAGCAGCTTAGATCCTCGCGGGAGGGGCACAGATACGCAGTATTTT
CDR3aa: CASSLDPRGRGTDTQYF

len: 13
v_gene: TRBV2
d_gene: TRBD2
abundance: many
j_gene: TRBJ2-3
CDR3nt: TGTGCCAGCAATTTAGCGGGTACAGATACGCAGTATTTT
CDR3aa: CASNLAGTDTQYF

len: 14
v_gene: TRBV29-1
d_gene: TRBD1
abundance: few
j_gene: TRBJ1-1
CDR3nt: TGCAGCGTCGCCCGACAGGGGGTTAACACTGAAGCTTTCTTT
CDR3aa: CSVARQGVNTEAFF

len: 13
v_gene: TRBV24-1
d_gene: -
abundance: many
j_gene: TRBJ2-7
CDR3nt: TGTGCCACCAGTGCCCCGGTAGACTACGAGCAGTACTTC
CDR3aa: CATSAPVDYEQYF

len: 13
v_gene: TRBV6-1
d_gene: -
abundance: many
j_gene: TRBJ2-1
CDR3nt: TGTGCCAGCGGCCCCTCGCTTTGGGATGAGCAGTTCTTC
CDR3aa: CASGPSLWDEQFF

len: 13
v_gene: TRBV6-2/TRBV6-3
d_gene: -
abundance: once
j_gene: TRBJ2-2
CDR3nt: TGTGCCAGCAGTTCCCCTGGTAGCGGGGAGCTGTTTTTT
CDR3aa: CASSSPGSGELFF

len: 14
v_gene: TRBV7-9
d_gene: TRBD2
abundance: many
j_gene: TRBJ2-1
CDR3nt: TGTGCCAGCAGCAGGGGACTAGCTAACAATGAGCAGTTCTTC
CDR3aa: CASSRGLANNEQFF

len: 13
v_gene: TRBV27
d_gene: -
abundance: many
j_gene: TRBJ1-1
CDR3nt: TGTGCCAGCAGCTTTAGGGCATCCGGTGAAGCTTTCTTT
CDR3aa: CASSFRASGEAFF

len: 14
v_gene: TRBV7-3
d_gene: -
abundance: many
j_gene: TRBJ2-3
CDR3nt: TGTGCCAGCAGCGTTGCAGGAGTGCAAGATACGCAGTATTTT
CDR3aa: CASSVAGVQDTQYF

len: 13
v_gene: TRBV2
d_gene: TRBD2
abundance: medium-sized
j_gene: TRBJ2-3
CDR3nt: TGTGCCAGAGGGACTAGCGGCACAGATACGCAGTATTTT
CDR3aa: CARGTSGTDTQYF

len: 14
v_gene: TRBV6-2/TRBV6-3
d_gene: -
abundance: many
j_gene: TRBJ2-5
CDR3nt: TGTGCCAGCATGGTCGGGGGGCTCCAAGAGACCCAGTACTTC
CDR3aa: CASMVGGLQETQYF